Listed below are T cell receptor beta chains from one sample, sequenced in a study of T cells in localized non-small cell lung cancer. Sequencing used immunoSEQ multiplex PCR; TCRdb keeps in-frame clones, though not all of them. The sample yields thousands of clones, about 30% seen once. Source: lung tumor tissue, taken before any cancer treatment. The receptors originated from a female donor at least 60 years old with stage II squamous cell lung carcinoma. Each CDR3 is given with its conserved first and last residue. Fields, in order: D gene, J gene, V gene, clone size, CDR3 DNA, CDR3 protein. The D gene is left open where the match is weak. Where a row states a size, it is once, few, many or the class of an expanded clone; other rows omit it.

d_call: -
j_call: TRBJ1-1
v_call: TRBV10-3
clone_size: -
cdr3_nt: TGTGCCATCAGTGAGTCAGTGAACACTGAAGCTTTCTTT
cdr3_aa: CAISESVNTEAFF

d_call: -
j_call: TRBJ2-7
v_call: TRBV2
clone_size: few
cdr3_nt: TGTGCCAGCAGTGGCGGCAGCCCGGCTAAGGTCGAGCAGTACTTC
cdr3_aa: CASSGGSPAKVEQYF

d_call: -
j_call: TRBJ2-1
v_call: TRBV30
clone_size: few
cdr3_nt: TGTGCCTGGAGTGTAGGGGCAGGGGCTGATGAGCAGTTCTTC
cdr3_aa: CAWSVGAGADEQFF

d_call: TRBD1
j_call: TRBJ1-1
v_call: TRBV18
clone_size: -
cdr3_nt: TGTGCCAGCTCATCCAGGGGGCAAGACACTGAAGCTTTCTTT
cdr3_aa: CASSSRGQDTEAFF

d_call: -
j_call: TRBJ2-5
v_call: TRBV11-3
clone_size: few
cdr3_nt: TGTGCCAGCAGCTTAATGGGGGACGGGATGGAGACCCAGTACTTC
cdr3_aa: CASSLMGDGMETQYF

d_call: TRBD1
j_call: TRBJ1-1
v_call: TRBV29-1
clone_size: -
cdr3_nt: TGCAGCGTCCTTGAGGACAGGGGGATGAACACTGAAGCTTTCTTT
cdr3_aa: CSVLEDRGMNTEAFF

d_call: TRBD1
j_call: TRBJ1-5
v_call: TRBV6-8
clone_size: -
cdr3_nt: TGTGCCAGCAGTCGACAGGGTTCGAATAGCGATCAGCCCCAGCATTTT
cdr3_aa: CASSRQGSNSDQPQHF

d_call: TRBD1
j_call: TRBJ1-6
v_call: TRBV6-8
clone_size: -
cdr3_nt: TGTGCCAGCAGTTTACAGGGGACGCCCCTCCACTTT
cdr3_aa: CASSLQGTPLHF

d_call: -
j_call: TRBJ1-1
v_call: TRBV29-1
clone_size: -
cdr3_nt: TGCAGCGACGGGGGCCCCGGCACTGAAGCTTTCTTT
cdr3_aa: CSDGGPGTEAFF

d_call: TRBD1
j_call: TRBJ1-1
v_call: TRBV11-3
clone_size: few
cdr3_nt: TGTGCCAGCAGCAACCCCCGGGACAGGCGACGGGAAGCTTTCTTT
cdr3_aa: CASSNPRDRRREAFF

d_call: -
j_call: TRBJ1-3
v_call: TRBV11-3
clone_size: -
cdr3_nt: TGTGCCAGCAGCTTGCGACCGGGTAGCAACACCATATATTTT
cdr3_aa: CASSLRPGSNTIYF

d_call: TRBD1
j_call: TRBJ2-7
v_call: TRBV11-3
clone_size: few
cdr3_nt: TGTGCCAGCAGCCCCGGACAGGGGTCCTACGAGCAGTACTTC
cdr3_aa: CASSPGQGSYEQYF

d_call: -
j_call: TRBJ1-4
v_call: TRBV9
clone_size: -
cdr3_nt: TGTGCCAGCAGCGATGATGTCAGGGGTGCTAATGAAAAACTGTTTTTT
cdr3_aa: CASSDDVRGANEKLFF

d_call: TRBD2
j_call: TRBJ2-3
v_call: TRBV9
clone_size: -
cdr3_nt: TGTGCCAGCAGCTCCCGCAGCGGGGGCTCCACAGATACGCAGTATTTT
cdr3_aa: CASSSRSGGSTDTQYF

d_call: -
j_call: TRBJ1-1
v_call: TRBV9
clone_size: few
cdr3_nt: TGTGCCAGCAGCGTAACCGAGACAGGGAACACTGAAGCTTTCTTT
cdr3_aa: CASSVTETGNTEAFF

d_call: -
j_call: TRBJ2-2
v_call: TRBV11-3
clone_size: few
cdr3_nt: TGTGCCAGCAGCGTATACAGCGGGAACACCGGGGAGCTGTTTTTT
cdr3_aa: CASSVYSGNTGELFF

d_call: -
j_call: TRBJ1-2
v_call: TRBV6-8
clone_size: -
cdr3_nt: TGTGCCAGCAGAGGGGGGTTATGGGGCTACACCTTC
cdr3_aa: CASRGGLWGYTF

d_call: TRBD2
j_call: TRBJ2-1
v_call: TRBV6-8
clone_size: -
cdr3_nt: TGTGCCAGCAGTGCCCCAAGCGGGGGGGCCCTGGGTGGAGAGCAGTTCTTC
cdr3_aa: CASSAPSGGALGGEQFF

d_call: -
j_call: TRBJ2-2
v_call: TRBV19
clone_size: -
cdr3_nt: TGTGCCAGTAAGGCGAACACCGGGGAGCTGTTTTTT
cdr3_aa: CASKANTGELFF

d_call: TRBD1
j_call: TRBJ1-5
v_call: TRBV11-3
clone_size: -
cdr3_nt: TGTGCCAGCAGCCCGGCCGGGACAGGGACGGGGAATCAGCCCCAGCATTTT
cdr3_aa: CASSPAGTGTGNQPQHF

d_call: -
j_call: TRBJ2-5
v_call: TRBV11-3
clone_size: few
cdr3_nt: TGTGCCAGCAGCCCACGAGGGGGGGCTGGGGAGACCCAGTACTTC
cdr3_aa: CASSPRGGAGETQYF

d_call: -
j_call: TRBJ2-5
v_call: TRBV11-3
clone_size: few
cdr3_nt: TGTGCCAGCAGCCCGCAGGGTGGGGGGGAGACCCAGTACTTC
cdr3_aa: CASSPQGGGETQYF

d_call: -
j_call: TRBJ1-1
v_call: TRBV6-8
clone_size: -
cdr3_nt: TGTGCCAGCACGGGACTTTCTTACACTGAAGCTTTCTTT
cdr3_aa: CASTGLSYTEAFF

d_call: TRBD1
j_call: TRBJ1-1
v_call: TRBV19
clone_size: -
cdr3_nt: TGTGCCACCCAGGGGGTGAACACTGAAGCTTTCTTT
cdr3_aa: CATQGVNTEAFF

d_call: TRBD1
j_call: TRBJ1-5
v_call: TRBV15
clone_size: once
cdr3_nt: TGTGCCACCAGCGGGGACGTCTCCAGGGGGTCCCAGCATTTT
cdr3_aa: CATSGDVSRGSQHF

d_call: -
j_call: TRBJ1-1
v_call: TRBV6-8
clone_size: -
cdr3_nt: TGTGCCAGCAGTTACGGGGTAGGGGCGAACACTGAAGCTTTCTTT
cdr3_aa: CASSYGVGANTEAFF

d_call: -
j_call: TRBJ2-5
v_call: TRBV12-5
clone_size: -
cdr3_nt: TGTGCTAGTGGAAGGGACAACCAAGAGACCCAGTACTTC
cdr3_aa: CASGRDNQETQYF

d_call: -
j_call: TRBJ1-4
v_call: TRBV30
clone_size: -
cdr3_nt: TGTGCCTGGAGTGTACGGCGCACAACTAATGAAAAACTGTTTTTT
cdr3_aa: CAWSVRRTTNEKLFF

d_call: -
j_call: TRBJ2-7
v_call: TRBV10-3
clone_size: few
cdr3_nt: TGTGCCATCAGTGAGTCTCAGGGGGGGACCGAGCAGTACTTC
cdr3_aa: CAISESQGGTEQYF

d_call: -
j_call: TRBJ1-4
v_call: TRBV6-8
clone_size: -
cdr3_nt: TGTGCCAGCAGTCCGGGTGGGGGGGCAGGAGAAAAACTGTTTTTT
cdr3_aa: CASSPGGGAGEKLFF

d_call: -
j_call: TRBJ1-1
v_call: TRBV10-3
clone_size: -
cdr3_nt: TGTGCCATCAGTGAGCGAGGGGGGGGCACTGAAGCTTTCTTT
cdr3_aa: CAISERGGGTEAFF

d_call: -
j_call: TRBJ1-1
v_call: TRBV4-1
clone_size: -
cdr3_nt: TGCGCCAGCAGCCAAGTGACAAAGACTGAAGCTTTCTTT
cdr3_aa: CASSQVTKTEAFF

d_call: TRBD1
j_call: TRBJ1-2
v_call: TRBV19
clone_size: -
cdr3_nt: TGTGCCAGTAGTATGGGGGACAGAGCTAACTATGGCTACACCTTC
cdr3_aa: CASSMGDRANYGYTF

d_call: -
j_call: TRBJ1-6
v_call: TRBV4-1
clone_size: medium-sized
cdr3_nt: TGCGCCAGCAGCCAAGCCCTTCGGGATTCACCCCTCCACTTT
cdr3_aa: CASSQALRDSPLHF

d_call: -
j_call: TRBJ1-2
v_call: TRBV25-1
clone_size: -
cdr3_nt: TGTGCCAGTTCCCCCCTAGAGAACTATGGCTACACCTTC
cdr3_aa: CASSPLENYGYTF

d_call: -
j_call: TRBJ2-7
v_call: TRBV11-3
clone_size: medium-sized
cdr3_nt: TGTGCCAGCAGCTTAATGGGGGGCGCGCACTACGAGCAGTACTTC
cdr3_aa: CASSLMGGAHYEQYF

d_call: -
j_call: TRBJ1-1
v_call: TRBV2
clone_size: -
cdr3_nt: TGTGCCAGCAGTCTCAGGAACACTGAAGCTTTCTTT
cdr3_aa: CASSLRNTEAFF

d_call: -
j_call: TRBJ2-7
v_call: TRBV11-3
clone_size: few
cdr3_nt: TGTGCCAGCAGCTTGTCAGACCGGTCCTACGAGCAGTACTTC
cdr3_aa: CASSLSDRSYEQYF

d_call: -
j_call: TRBJ2-7
v_call: TRBV5-1
clone_size: -
cdr3_nt: TGCGCCAGCAGCCCCGGGACCCCAGGCAACGAGCAGTACTTC
cdr3_aa: CASSPGTPGNEQYF